Described below is a single T cell receptor (beta chain) sequence and its context. The same CDR3 also results from other DNA sequences found in this sample. This entry comes from a study of blood T cell repertoires in COVID-19. Germline-derived CDR1 and CDR2 are SGHRS and YFSETQ. CDR3 length equals 14 residues. Trimming removed 1 base at V and 5 bases at J, with 12 bases between. Sequenced by immunoSEQ multiplex PCR; TCRdb stores in-frame clones only, minus some. The table has some 460,000 clones, roughly nine tenths seen once; the top ten hold roughly 0.72%. The rearrangement uses TRBV5-1 and TRBJ1-1; tentatively, D is TRBD1 (6 bases). Sequencing input: PBMCs or T cells enriched from blood (not recorded which). The receptor was isolated from a woman aged 18-35 years who had recovered from COVID-19. CDR3 region: CASSLRGKGTEAFF. DNA of the CDR3: TGCGCCAGCAGCTTGAGGGGGAAAGGGACTGAAGCTTTCTTT. The full variable domain, completed using reference TRBV5-1 and TRBJ1-1, is KAGVTQTPRYLIKTRGQQVTLSCSPISGHRSVSWYQQTPGQGLQFLFEYFSETQRNKGNFPGRFSGRQFSNSRSEMNVSTLELGDSALYLCASSLRGKGTEAFFGQGTRLTVV.